The 14 T cell receptor beta chains below all came from one sample that was sequenced in a study of CD8+ T cells in alopecia areata (dated by TCRdb to between 2018 and 2020). Preparation of the library involved the immunoSEQ multiplex PCR assay. To provide template for TCR sequencing, every sample had RNA extracted and reverse transcribed into cDNA. TCRdb took this table from immuneACCESS and kept in-frame rearrangements with V and J called. Such tables lack part of the clones; where checked against another copy, unresolved V genes explain under half of the gap, and the rest is unexplained. For this sample there are roughly 150,000 clones; roughly 50% appear just once. The top ten hold more than 6.5% of the sample. Sequences were obtained from CD4+ T cells sorted from blood. These receptor sequences come from a human donor with alopecia areata.

This clone appeared a single time. V gene TRBV30 combines with J gene TRBJ2-3; 9 bases align to TRBD2. Trimming took 8 bases from V and 4 from J; bases not matched to a gene: 4. Germline assignment: CDR1 GTSNPN and CDR2 SVGIG (reference sequence). CDR3 size: 12 residues. DNA for the CDR3: TGTGCCCGAGCGGGAGGTGCAGATACGCAGTATTTT. This gives the protein CARAGGADTQYF. Combining the CDR3 with reference TRBV30 and TRBJ2-3 gives the whole variable domain SQTIHQWPATLVQPVGSPLSLECTVEGTSNPNLYWYRQAAGRGLQLLFYSVGIGQISSEVPQNLSASRPQDRQFILSSKKLLLSDSGFYLCARAGGADTQYFGPGTRLTVL.

The V gene is TRBV5-6, the J gene TRBJ1-2, with no clear D. Germline CDR1 is SGHDT and CDR2 is YYEEEE. CDR3 length: 12 amino acids. Trimming left V 0 bases short and J 11 bases short, with 11 bases between. CDR3 sequence: CASSLVGVSYTF. The CDR3, as DNA: TGTGCCAGCAGCTTGGTTGGGGTTTCTTACACCTTC. The full variable domain, completed using reference TRBV5-6 and TRBJ1-2, is DAGVTQSPTHLIKTRGQQVTLRCSPKSGHDTVSWYQQALGQGPQFIFQYYEEEERQRGNFPDRFSGHQFPNYSSELNVNALLLGDSALYLCASSLVGVSYTFGSGTRLTVV.

This clone turned up a few times. This chain uses TRBV4-1 with TRBJ2-1; 9 positions agree with TRBD2. The CDR3 spans 15 residues. From germline, CDR1 is MGHRA and CDR2 YSYEKL. V was pared by 4 bases and J by 4 bases, with 5 bases of the junction left unmatched. The CDR3: CASSPGLADYNEQFF. CDR3 bases: TGCGCCAGCAGCCCGGGACTAGCAGATTACAATGAGCAGTTCTTC.

The V and J genes are TRBV29-1 and TRBJ2-1, with D unresolved. The CDR3 runs to 10 residues. Germline lookup yields CDR1 SQVTM and CDR2 ANQGSEA. Trimming removed 7 bases from V and 4 bases from J, with 5 bases in between. CDR3 DNA: TGCAGCGGGTGGTACAATGAGCAGTTCTTC. Translation gives CSGWYNEQFF.

J is TRBJ2-7 and V is TRBV2, with D perhaps TRBD1 (6 bases). CDR3 size: 13 residues. V gave up 10 bases and J gave up 2 bases, with 15 bases separating them. In germline, CDR1 is SNHLY, CDR2 FYNNEI. This CDR3 reads CATTRTAAYEQYF. The CDR3 region has the DNA TGTGCCACCACTAGGACAGCGGCCTACGAGCAGTACTTC.

The chain uses TRBV27 and TRBJ2-5; D is perhaps TRBD1 (6 bases). With 6 bases removed from V and 3 bases from J, the gap between germline ends came to 14 bases. Germline CDR1 reads MNHEY; CDR2 reads SMNVEV (reference sequence). This CDR3 has 14 residues. CDR3 nucleotide sequence: TGTGCCAGCAGATCACAGGGAAGGGAAGAGACCCAGTACTTC. It specifies CASRSQGREETQYF.

The chain carries TRBV27 and TRBJ2-3; the D gene is possibly TRBD2 (6 bases). This CDR3 has 16 amino acids. V was clipped by 5 bases and J by 0 bases, with 15 bases between them. Germline assignment: CDR1 MNHEY and CDR2 SMNVEV (reference sequence). Here the CDR3 reads CASSPWGAGSTDTQYF. For the CDR3, the DNA is TGTGCCAGCAGTCCCTGGGGCGCGGGAAGCACAGATACGCAGTATTTT.

The chain uses TRBV6-5 and TRBJ2-5; D may match TRBD1 or TRBD2 (5 bases each). V dropped 7 bases and J dropped 4 bases, with 16 bases sitting between them. This CDR3 comprises 14 residues. Looked up from germline, CDR1 is MNHEY and CDR2 is SVGAGI. Here the CDR3 reads CASKLDSQRETQYF. CDR3 DNA: TGTGCCAGCAAACTAGACAGCCAAAGAGAGACCCAGTACTTC.

The chain carries TRBV30 and TRBJ2-7; possibly TRBD2 for D (6 bases). The length of the CDR3 is 12 residues. The V gene lost 5 bases and the J gene lost 2 bases, with 10 bases spanning the gap. CDR1 GTSNPN and CDR2 SVGIG come from the germline V gene (reference sequence). CDR3 sequence: CAWAGTTYEQYF. The CDR3 nucleotides read TGTGCCTGGGCGGGAACAACCTACGAGCAGTACTTC.

Only a few counts were recorded for this clone. Different DNA sequences within this sample yield the same CDR3. This chain joins TRBV28 and TRBJ1-1; no definite D call. The CDR3 length is 12 residues. Trimming stripped 2 bases from V and 0 bases from J, with 1 base between. The germline gives CDR1 MDHEN, CDR2 SYDVKM. The DNA of the CDR3 is TGTGCCAGCAGTTTACTGAACACTGAAGCTTTCTTT. Amino acids: CASSLLNTEAFF.

The chain combines TRBV15 with TRBJ1-5, with D uncertain. CDR3 size: 14 residues. Deletions cut 1 base from V and 0 bases from J, with 4 bases between. Per germline, CDR1 LNHNV and CDR2 YYDKDF (reference sequence). The CDR3 is CATSRGYSNQPQHF. The CDR3 bases are TGTGCCACCAGCAGAGGATATAGCAATCAGCCCCAGCATTTT.

This clone has only a few counts. This rearrangement joins TRBV28 to TRBJ1-2, with a tentative D call TRBD1 (6 bases). Germline-derived CDR1 and CDR2 are MDHEN and SYDVKM. This CDR3 comprises 11 residues. Between the trimmed V and J ends, which lost 6 bases and 8 bases, there was a span of 10 bases. Written as DNA, the CDR3 is TGTGCCAGCAGGAAGGGGGGCGGCTACACCTTC. Its translation is CASRKGGGYTF.

This clone has a handful of counts. The chain couples TRBV14 to TRBJ1-2; D call uncertain. In germline, CDR1 is SGHDN, CDR2 FVKESK. V lost 0 bases to trimming and J lost 3 bases, with 11 bases between them. The CDR3 is 15 residues long. The CDR3 region has the DNA TGTGCCAGCAGCCAAGATTGGGCAGATGACTATGGCTACACCTTC. As protein: CASSQDWADDYGYTF.

The CDR3 bases are TGCAGCGTTGAAACACCTGGGAGGGACGAGCAGTACTTC. This gives the protein CSVETPGRDEQYF. This chain links TRBV29-1 with TRBJ2-7, with TRBD2 matching 7 bases. V was clipped by 2 bases and J by 5 bases; unmatched bases: 6. CDR3 length: 13 amino acids. Germline V gene data show CDR1 as SQVTM and CDR2 as ANQGSEA.